This T cell receptor beta chain was identified in a study of T cell clonotyping in hematopoietic cell transplantation (dated by TCRdb to the early 2020s). With regard to the full study: Pretransplant recipient samples were obtained after cytoreduction. Patient recruitment ran from 2015 to early 2017, and follow-up continued until late 2020 or death. A total of under 150 blood samples were collected in the study from 35 to 45 consecutive transplant recipients and their related donors.

Spanning cysteine to phenylalanine, the CDR3 consists of 11 amino acids. Of the read, only the CDR3 DNA is kept; its 33 bases are in frame from base 1. The CDR1 and CDR2 encoded by the germline V gene are SQVTM and ANQGSEA. V is clipped by 4 bases and J by 9 bases, and the sequence between their germline boundaries is 10 bases long. The paper's findings and limits, for the study overall: Only a small fraction of recipient repertoires overlapped donor repertoires, with over 95% appearing de novo at the given depth. Recipient TCR diversity fell after transplant, with pathologically expanded clonotypes rising progressively from day 30 to day 180. Donor and pretransplant recipient Inverse Simpson Index values predicted broader posttransplant TCR repertoire diversity. Sample size was limited, and cells were not sorted, so CD4 and CD8 repertoire contributions could not be separated.

With respect to this clone: Its antigen remains unidentified. No much larger clonotype is one base removed from it; base qualities were not supplied.

The immunoSEQ assay, a bias-controlled multiplex PCR with V- and J-specific primers, was used to amplify TCR beta CDR3 regions from genomic DNA. A second PCR step added a proprietary barcode and Illumina adapter sequences to the CDR3 amplicons. CDR3 libraries were sequenced on an Illumina MiSeq instrument. As for the original processing: Export and quality control were handled in immunoSEQ Analyzer 3.0, while downstream analyses relied on R Bioconductor and Immunarch. Only productive rearrangements within the normalized downsampled data set were used in the calculation of repertoire metrics. In the normalized cohort, clonotypes with more than 5 templates were defined as pathologically expanded. Repertoire diversity was measured with the Inverse Simpson Index. To capture all clonotypes, the CMV-specificity analyses were run on the non-normalized data set. TCRdb's version of the immuneACCESS table is confined to in-frame rearrangements and falls short of the full clone set. An unresolved V gene accounts for under half of the shortfall where checked; the remainder is of unknown origin. That table supplies the V and J calls and clone size; D and trimming were determined from the DNA. Across this sample there are roughly 11,000 clones, with under 95% seen only once. The biggest ten clones account for around an eighth of the sample.

What the time point label conveys for this sample: recipient sample about 28 days before transplant, after cytoreduction. Blood from recipients was drawn roughly 28 days before transplant, then again at days 30, 100 and 180 after transplant. Using Nuclei Lysis Solution, genomic DNA was extracted from unfractionated peripheral blood mononuclear cells that were either fresh or cryopreserved. The sequences come from peripheral blood mononuclear cells, collected before stem cell transplant. The clonotype originates from a woman aged 40 to 50 with acute myeloid leukemia. Some clones in this sample may be carry-over from other donors' samples. The rearrangement joined TRBV29-1 to TRBJ2-1, with the D gene too uncertain to name. The DNA sequence is given as TGCAGCGTTGTGTACTTGGTTGAGCAGTTCTTC. It specifies CSVVYLVEQFF.